This paragraph covers one T cell receptor (beta chain) sequence. What it recognizes is unknown. This specimen comes from a study of cytomegalovirus exposure and HLA in healthy donors. Points from the study as a whole: With DRB1 most and HLA-C fewest, TCR association rates differed between HLA loci in a later analysis. A classifier reportedly called cytomegalovirus status with high sensitivity and specificity. Reportedly, TCR beta sequences accurately predicted HLA-A and HLA-B alleles in most subjects.

The CDR3 runs to 16 residues. Germline V lookup: CDR1 LNHDA, CDR2 SQIVND (reference sequence). The V segment lost 6 bases and the J segment 0 bases; nucleotides outside the gene matches: 8. The PCR had 60 Vbeta and 13 Jbeta primers. TCRdb's table, derived via immunoSEQ multiplex PCR, lists solely in-frame clones and lacks some. Here the sample spans over 130,000 clones, roughly four fifths being singletons. What was sequenced was PBMCs. The sequence derives from a man aged 30 to 45 in good health and CMV-seropositive. The rearrangement joins TRBV19 to TRBJ2-5, with 9 nucleotides matching TRBD1. DNA for the CDR3: TGTGCCAGTAGCAGACACCGGGACAGGGACCAAGAGACCCAGTACTTC. Translation gives CASSRHRDRDQETQYF.